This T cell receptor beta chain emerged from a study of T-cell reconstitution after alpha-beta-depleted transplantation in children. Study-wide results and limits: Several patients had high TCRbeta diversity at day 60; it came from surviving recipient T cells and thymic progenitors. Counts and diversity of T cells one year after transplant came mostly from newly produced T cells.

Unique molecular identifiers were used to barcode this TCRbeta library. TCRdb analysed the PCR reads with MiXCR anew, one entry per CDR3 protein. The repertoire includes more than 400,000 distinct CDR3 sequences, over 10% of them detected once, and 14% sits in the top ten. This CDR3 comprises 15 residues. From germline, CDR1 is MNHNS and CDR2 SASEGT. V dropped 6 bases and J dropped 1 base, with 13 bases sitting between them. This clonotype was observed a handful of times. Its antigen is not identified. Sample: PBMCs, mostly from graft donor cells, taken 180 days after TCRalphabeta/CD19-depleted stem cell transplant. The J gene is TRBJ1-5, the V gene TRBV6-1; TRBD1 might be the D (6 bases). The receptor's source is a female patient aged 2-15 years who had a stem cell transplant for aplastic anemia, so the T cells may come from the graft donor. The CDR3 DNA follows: TGTGCCAGCAGCCAAAAGGGGGACAGCAATCAGCCCCAGCATTTT. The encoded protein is CASSQKGDSNQPQHF.